Below are 2 T cell receptor beta chains sequenced from a single sample in a study of blood T cell repertoires in COVID-19. Clones were sequenced by immunoSEQ multiplex PCR, and TCRdb holds only the in-frame ones, with some missing. The table has hundreds of thousands of clones, around 86% seen once. The sample consisted of PBMCs or T cells enriched from blood (not recorded which). The receptors shown here come from a woman in her 50s who had recovered from COVID-19.

The chain has TRBV7-3 and TRBJ1-1; the D is unclear. V was pared by 2 bases and J by 7 bases, with 14 bases between. Germline CDR1 reads SGHTA; CDR2 reads FQGTGA. CDR3 length: 14 amino acids. CDR3: CASSLDPGGSEAFF. In DNA, the CDR3 is TGTGCCAGCAGCTTAGACCCCGGCGGGAGTGAAGCTTTCTTT.

V gene TRBV5-1 combines with J gene TRBJ1-4; D is possibly TRBD1 (5 bases). Germline CDR1 is SGHRS and CDR2 is YFSETQ. This CDR3 is built from 15 residues. Trimming took off 3 bases at V and 8 bases at J, with 17 bases between the two ends. CDR3 DNA: TGCGCCAGCAGCTCTCTCGTCGGCGACAGCGAAAAACTGTTTTTT. This gives the protein CASSSLVGDSEKLFF.